This entry lists 17 T cell receptor beta chains sequenced from one sample in a study of blood T cell repertoires in COVID-19. The assay was immunoSEQ multiplex PCR, and TCRdb's table has in-frame clones only and misses some. The sample holds about 300,000 clones; 87% are singletons and the top ten take around 5.9%. Sequenced sample: PBMCs or T cells enriched from blood (not recorded which). The receptors shown here come from a woman in her twenties or thirties who had recovered from COVID-19.

This sequence joins TRBV7-3 and TRBJ2-2; D might be TRBD2 (7 bases). This CDR3 region has 17 residues. Deletions cut 5 bases from V and 4 bases from J, with 20 bases between. Germline V CDR1 and CDR2: SGHTA, FQGTGA. The CDR3 loop reads CASSPTGGRGFTGELFF. The DNA for the CDR3 is TGTGCCAGCAGCCCCACCGGGGGGCGGGGGTTCACCGGGGAGCTGTTTTTT.

This chain connects TRBV11-2 to TRBJ2-5; D may be TRBD1 (6 bases). The CDR3 length is 14 residues. V lost 7 bases and J lost 5, with 17 bases in between. Germline CDR1 and CDR2: SGHAT and FQNNGV. CDR3 sequence: CASTSIRGRETQYF. The CDR3 DNA is TGTGCCAGCACCTCGATCAGGGGAAGGGAGACCCAGTACTTC.

This clone was recorded once. This sequence joins TRBV24-1 and TRBJ1-1; a possible D gene is TRBD1 (6 bases). Germline V CDR1 and CDR2: KGHDR, SFDVKD. The V gene lost 7 bases and the J gene lost 4 bases, with 12 bases spanning the gap. The CDR3 length is 13 residues. The CDR3 protein is CATRDSASTEAFF. CDR3 nucleotides: TGTGCCACCAGGGACAGTGCAAGCACTGAAGCTTTCTTT.

The J gene is TRBJ2-5, the V gene TRBV5-4; TRBD2 is a possible D gene (5 bases). CDR3 length: 13 amino acids. V was clipped by 8 bases and J by 3 bases, with 14 bases between them. Germline V gene sequence: CDR1 SGHNT, CDR2 YYREEE (reference sequence). Here the CDR3 reads CASQHREKETQYF. The CDR3 DNA reads TGTGCCAGTCAGCATCGGGAAAAAGAGACCCAGTACTTC.

Regarding this clone: An end of the junction differs from the germline gene, which may be a read error. The sample contains more than one DNA sequence encoding this CDR3. The chain couples TRBV9 to TRBJ2-1; a possible D gene is TRBD2 (7 bases). CDR1 and CDR2 (germline): SGDLS, YYNGEE. The CDR3 is 16 residues long. This CDR3 reads CASSVGGRGGGNEQFF. Here the CDR3 DNA reads TGCGCCAGCAGCGTAGGGGGTAGGGGGGGAGGCAATGAGCAGTTCTTC.

This chain links TRBV19 with TRBJ1-2; D perhaps matches TRBD1 (6 bases). Looked up from germline, CDR1 is LNHDA and CDR2 is SQIVND (reference sequence). The CDR3 runs 12 residues. The V end lost 4 bases, the J end lost 4 bases, and 7 bases lay between the germline ends. The CDR3 region has the DNA TGTGCCAGTAGTAAGGACAGCTATGGCTACACCTTC. Residues: CASSKDSYGYTF.

V gene TRBV6-2 or TRBV6-3 combines with J gene TRBJ2-7; tentative D call: TRBD1 (6 bases). Trimming removed 6 bases from V and 6 bases from J, with 12 bases in between. Germline CDR1 MNHEY, CDR2 SVGEGT. The CDR3 has 12 amino acids. The CDR3, as DNA: TGTGCCAGCAGACCTACAGGGTTCGAGCAGTACTTC. This gives the protein CASRPTGFEQYF.

The chain has TRBV5-1 and TRBJ1-2, with 8 bases fitting TRBD1. The V and J ends lost 4 bases and 8 bases, in that order; junction bases with no gene match: 10. Germline V lookup: CDR1 SGHRS, CDR2 YFSETQ. CDR3 size: 14 residues. CDR3 DNA sequence: TGCGCCAGCAGCGGCCAAGGACAGGGCAGCGGCTACACCTTC. Translated, it gives CASSGQGQGSGYTF.

The CDR3 DNA reads TGTGCCAGTAGTCTGGGGACAGCGAGGAACACTGAAGCTTTCTTT. It encodes CASSLGTARNTEAFF. The chain carries TRBV19 and TRBJ1-1, with 7 bases that match TRBD1. CDR1 LNHDA and CDR2 SQIVND come from the germline V gene (reference sequence). Trimming took 5 bases from V and 1 from J; bases not matched to a gene: 7. This CDR3 is built from 15 residues.

The chain carries TRBV27 and TRBJ1-2; 8 bases line up with TRBD1. CDR1 is MNHEY, CDR2 SMNVEV, per germline (reference sequence). CDR3 length: 15 amino acids. Trimming at V came to 6 bases and at J to 0 bases, leaving 6 bases not matched to a gene. The CDR3 loop reads CASSTGGQANYGYTF. CDR3 sequence (DNA): TGTGCCAGCAGCACTGGGGGACAGGCTAACTATGGCTACACCTTC.

The chain employs TRBV9 and TRBJ2-3; TRBD2 matches at 8 bases. CDR1 is SGDLS, CDR2 YYNGEE, per germline. CDR3 size: 16 residues. V dropped 0 bases and J dropped 8; count of bases not matched to a gene: 11. The CDR3 DNA follows: TGTGCCAGCAGCGTAGTAGCGGGGCTTGCACAGGGTACGCAGTATTTT. Translated, it gives CASSVVAGLAQGTQYF.

This clone was seen only a few times. The chain carries TRBV7-2 and TRBJ2-7; TRBD1 matches 7 bases. With V trimmed by 1 base and J by 2 bases, 8 bases remained unmatched. CDR3 size: 16 residues. The germline CDR1 and CDR2 sequences are SGHTA and FQGNSA. The CDR3 DNA follows: TGTGCCAGCAGCTTAGAGGCGGACAGGCCGCCCTACGAGCAGTACTTC. This gives the protein CASSLEADRPPYEQYF.

The chain carries TRBV10-3 and TRBJ1-2; weak D call: TRBD1 (5 bases). Germline V gene lookup returns CDR1 ENHRY and CDR2 SYGVKD. This CDR3 region has 13 residues. Trimming removed 7 bases from V and 2 bases from J, with 11 bases in between. The CDR3 region has the DNA TGTGCCATCAAAAGGGAGGGGAACTATGGCTACACCTTC. Protein product: CAIKREGNYGYTF.

CDR3 in amino acids: CASSLTLAVEQFF. The CDR3, as DNA: TGCGCCAGCAGCCTCACATTAGCGGTAGAGCAGTTCTTC. The gene calls are TRBV4-1 and TRBJ2-1; D is perhaps TRBD2 (6 bases). The CDR3 is made up of 13 amino acids. Germline V gene data show CDR1 as MGHRA and CDR2 as YSYEKL. The V gene lost 4 bases and the J gene lost 10 bases, with 14 bases spanning the gap.

CDR3 protein: CASSLGESNQPQHF. The CDR3 nucleotides are TGTGCCAGCAGCTTAGGCGAGAGCAATCAGCCCCAGCATTTT. The gene calls are TRBV7-9 and TRBJ1-5; no firm D call. The CDR3 has 14 amino acids. Germline CDR1 reads SEHNR; CDR2 reads FQNEAQ (reference sequence). Trimming stripped 1 base from V and 1 base from J, with 5 bases between.

The V call is TRBV14, the J call TRBJ2-5, with D maybe TRBD1 (6 bases). The CDR3 runs 14 residues. Trimming shortened V by 1 base and J by 7 bases, and 13 bases separated the two germline ends. Germline CDR1 is SGHDN and CDR2 is FVKESK. CDR3 DNA sequence: TGTGCCAGCAGCCAAGGGCAGGGGATCGGGACCCAGTACTTC. Its translation: CASSQGQGIGTQYF.

The rearrangement uses TRBV12-3 or TRBV12-4 and TRBJ1-6; 7 nucleotides line up with TRBD1. The CDR3 has 12 residues. V shed 6 bases, J shed 9 bases, and the junction held 2 bases outside the gene matches. This chain's CDR3 is CASRGTASPLHF. Written as DNA, the CDR3 is TGTGCCAGCAGGGGGACAGCTTCACCCCTCCACTTT.